Listed here is a single TCR beta chain. Its antigen remains unknown. Method: immunoSEQ multiplex PCR; TCRdb's copy keeps in-frame clones and lacks some. The sample includes roughly 180,000 clones, 90% seen only once; the top ten take approximately 3%. The data derive from a study of T cell responses to AZD1222 COVID-19 vaccine. The wider study: Second doses that came at about 4 or about 12 weeks were put together. General observations from the study: The breadth and depth of Spike-specific TCRs increased once two AZD1222 doses had been given. Donors in the cohort were predominantly white British and more often female, and clonal diversity was possibly underestimated. Within unmutated variant regions lay the reported targets of nearly half of spike-specific TCRs.

Trimming took 5 bases from V and 2 from J, leaving 4 bases between them. The CDR3 runs to 11 residues. The germline V gene has CDR1 SGHVS and CDR2 FQNEAQ. The chain is built from TRBV7-8 and TRBJ2-7; D call uncertain. This receptor was obtained from an adult in good health. The sequences come from peripheral blood, collected on day 0 of AZD1222 vaccination. In DNA, the CDR3 is TGTGCCAGCAGCCGTACCTACGAGCAGTACTTC. As protein: CASSRTYEQYF.